This record concerns one T cell receptor beta chain sequence. This entry comes from a study of shared clonotypes between healthy human individuals. The ends lost 2 bases at V and 7 bases at J; junction bases unmatched: 12. The CDR3 has 16 amino acids. Per germline, CDR1 SGHNT and CDR2 YYREEE (reference sequence). The repertoire was sequenced with immunoSEQ multiplex PCR; TCRdb's copy has only in-frame clones and lacks some. The sample has about 320,000 clones, roughly 84% seen once. This TCR came from a man aged 18 to 30 in good health. Sequencing was carried out using memory CD8+ T cells sorted from blood. The subset was: CD45RO+ cells pooled with CCR7-negative TemRA cells. The chain employs TRBV5-4 and TRBJ2-7, with 10 bases lining up with TRBD2. CDR3 sequence reads: CASSLASGRPLGEQYF. The CDR3 DNA sequence: TGTGCCAGCAGCTTAGCTAGCGGGAGACCCTTGGGGGAGCAGTACTTC.